One TCR beta chain is described in this entry. Its antigen remains unidentified. In the PCR, 60 Vbeta and 13 Jbeta primers were used. Clones were sequenced by immunoSEQ multiplex PCR, and TCRdb holds only the in-frame ones, with some missing. The sample carries 95,000 to 150,000 clones, less than 80% recorded once. This record belongs to a study of cytomegalovirus exposure and HLA in healthy donors. Regarding the study as a whole: In a later analysis, donors in an Asian-associated ancestry cluster reportedly had fewer N-insertions in productive TCRs than the cohort mean. Confirmation in vitro established that a few CMV-associated chains were specific for CMV antigens. The investigators catalogued 150 to 200 TCR beta chains as cytomegalovirus-associated.

The receptor was isolated from a man in his forties in good health and CMV-seropositive. Sample: PBMCs.

DNA of the CDR3: TGTGCCAGCAGCGTAGAGGCGGGCGGGCCGCTCTACGAGCAGTACTTC. As protein: CASSVEAGGPLYEQYF. This chain uses TRBV9 with TRBJ2-7, with a weak D call TRBD2 (5 bases). Germline V gives CDR1 SGDLS, CDR2 YYNGEE. Trimming removed 0 bases from V and 3 bases from J, with 16 bases in between. The CDR3 is made up of 16 amino acids. Based on the CDR3 plus reference TRBV9 and TRBJ2-7, the full variable domain is DSGVTQTPKHLITATGQRVTLRCSPRSGDLSVYWYQQSLDQGLQFLIQYYNGEERAKGNILERFSAQQFPDLHSELNLSSLELGDSALYFCASSVEAGGPLYEQYFGPGTRLTVT.